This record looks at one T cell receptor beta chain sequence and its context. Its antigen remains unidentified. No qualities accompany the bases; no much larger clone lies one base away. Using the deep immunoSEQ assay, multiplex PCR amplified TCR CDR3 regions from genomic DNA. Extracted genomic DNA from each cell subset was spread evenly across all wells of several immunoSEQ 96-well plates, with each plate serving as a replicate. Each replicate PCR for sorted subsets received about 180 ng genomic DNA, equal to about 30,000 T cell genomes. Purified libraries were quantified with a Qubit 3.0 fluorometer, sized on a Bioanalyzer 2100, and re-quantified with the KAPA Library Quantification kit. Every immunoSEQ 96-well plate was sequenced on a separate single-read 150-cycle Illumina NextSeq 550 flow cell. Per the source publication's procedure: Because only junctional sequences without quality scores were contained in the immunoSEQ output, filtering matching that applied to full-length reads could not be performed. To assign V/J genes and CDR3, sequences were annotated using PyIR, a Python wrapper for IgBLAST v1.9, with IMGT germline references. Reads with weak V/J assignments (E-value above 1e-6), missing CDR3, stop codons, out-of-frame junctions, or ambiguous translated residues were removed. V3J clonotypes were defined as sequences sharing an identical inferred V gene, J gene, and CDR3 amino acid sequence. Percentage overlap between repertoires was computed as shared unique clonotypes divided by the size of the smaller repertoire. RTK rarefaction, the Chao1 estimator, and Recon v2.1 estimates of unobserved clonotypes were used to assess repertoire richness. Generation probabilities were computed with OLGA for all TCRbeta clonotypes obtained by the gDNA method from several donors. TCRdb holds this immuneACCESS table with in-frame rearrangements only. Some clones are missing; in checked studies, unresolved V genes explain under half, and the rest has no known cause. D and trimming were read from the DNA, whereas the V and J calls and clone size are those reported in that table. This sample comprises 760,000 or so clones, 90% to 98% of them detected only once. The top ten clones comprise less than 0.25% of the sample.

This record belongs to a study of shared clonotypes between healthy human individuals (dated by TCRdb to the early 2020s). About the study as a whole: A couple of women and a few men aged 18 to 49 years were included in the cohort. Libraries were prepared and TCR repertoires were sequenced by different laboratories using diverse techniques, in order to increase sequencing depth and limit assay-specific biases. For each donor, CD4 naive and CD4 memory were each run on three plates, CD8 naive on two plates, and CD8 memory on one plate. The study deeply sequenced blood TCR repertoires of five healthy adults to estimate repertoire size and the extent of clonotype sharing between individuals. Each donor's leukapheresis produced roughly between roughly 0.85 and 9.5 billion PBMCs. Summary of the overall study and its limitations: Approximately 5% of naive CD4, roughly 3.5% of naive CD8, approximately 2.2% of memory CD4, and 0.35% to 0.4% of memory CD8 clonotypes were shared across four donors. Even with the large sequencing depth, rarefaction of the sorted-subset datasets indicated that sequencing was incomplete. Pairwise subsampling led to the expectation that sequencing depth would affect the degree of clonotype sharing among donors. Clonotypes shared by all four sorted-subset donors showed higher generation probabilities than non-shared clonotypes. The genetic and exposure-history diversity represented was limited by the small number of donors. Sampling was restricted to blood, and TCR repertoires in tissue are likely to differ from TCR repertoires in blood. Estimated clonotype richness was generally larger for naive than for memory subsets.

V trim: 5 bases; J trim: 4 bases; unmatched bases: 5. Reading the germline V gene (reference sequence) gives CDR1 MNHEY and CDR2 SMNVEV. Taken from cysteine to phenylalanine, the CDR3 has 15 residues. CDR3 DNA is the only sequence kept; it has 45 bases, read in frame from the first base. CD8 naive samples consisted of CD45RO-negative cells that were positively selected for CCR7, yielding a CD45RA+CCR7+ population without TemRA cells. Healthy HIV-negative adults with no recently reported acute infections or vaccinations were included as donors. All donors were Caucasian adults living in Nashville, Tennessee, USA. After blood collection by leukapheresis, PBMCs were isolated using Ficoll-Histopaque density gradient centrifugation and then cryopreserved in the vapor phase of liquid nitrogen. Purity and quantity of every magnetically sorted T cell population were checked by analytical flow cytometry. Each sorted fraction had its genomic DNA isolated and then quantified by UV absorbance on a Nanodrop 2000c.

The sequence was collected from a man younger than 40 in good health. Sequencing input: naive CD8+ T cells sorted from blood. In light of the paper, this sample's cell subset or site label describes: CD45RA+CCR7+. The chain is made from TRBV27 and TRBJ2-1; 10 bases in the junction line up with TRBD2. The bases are TGTGCCAGCAGTCTGCCTAGCGGGAGTTACAATGAGCAGTTCTTC. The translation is CASSLPSGSYNEQFF.